Following are 21 T cell receptor beta chains from one sample sequenced in a study of T cell changes during pregnancy in multiple sclerosis. Profiling relied on immunoSEQ multiplex PCR, and the TCRdb table lists in-frame clones only, not all of them. Altogether tens of thousands of clones are present, around nine tenths being singletons, with the ten largest covering 2% to 2.5%. The source material was peripheral blood, sampled in the second trimester of pregnancy. All receptors come from a female donor in good health, enrolled as a control in a pregnancy study.

V usage is TRBV18 and J usage is TRBJ1-6; no clear D. CDR3 size: 12 residues. V dropped 2 bases and J dropped 14 bases, with 10 bases sitting between them. Germline V CDR1 and CDR2: KGHSH, LQKENI. CDR3 DNA sequence: TGTGCCAGCTCACCAGCCGGAGGAACCCTCCACTTT. Its protein product is CASSPAGGTLHF.

This chain connects TRBV27 to TRBJ2-3, with 8 bases matching TRBD2. Germline values: CDR1 MNHEY, CDR2 SMNVEV (reference sequence). V lost 7 bases, J lost 1 base, and 7 bases stayed unmatched. The length of the CDR3 is 15 residues. The CDR3 nucleotides read TGTGCCAGCACCCGAAGCGGGGGCCGCACAGATACGCAGTATTTT. Translation gives CASTRSGGRTDTQYF.

CDR3 DNA sequence: TGTGCCAGTAGTATAGGGGGCAGTTGGATGGAAAAACTGTTTTTT. Its translation is CASSIGGSWMEKLFF. This chain connects TRBV19 to TRBJ1-4; D perhaps matches TRBD1 (5 bases). Looked up from germline, CDR1 is LNHDA and CDR2 is SQIVND (reference sequence). The CDR3 sequence is 15 residues long. Trimming stripped 1 base from V and 8 bases from J, with 14 bases between.

This clone showed up just once. This chain uses TRBV7-9 with TRBJ2-1, with unresolved D. The V gene's germline CDR1 is SEHNR and CDR2 FQNEAQ (reference sequence). This CDR3 is built from 14 residues. V lost 2 bases and J lost 7, with 12 bases in between. Here the CDR3 reads CASSLPLLRNEQFF. CDR3 coding DNA: TGTGCCAGCAGCTTACCCTTATTGCGAAATGAGCAGTTCTTC.

This clone was seen once. The rearrangement uses TRBV19 and TRBJ2-3; D might be TRBD2 (7 bases). Trimming pared 5 bases from V and 8 bases from J, leaving 20 bases between. This CDR3 region has 15 residues. Germline V CDR1 and CDR2: LNHDA, SQIVND (reference sequence). CDR3 bases: TGTGCCAGTAGTCGAGGCTGGGGGGGGCCCTCTACGCAGTATTTT. It codes for CASSRGWGGPSTQYF.

V usage is TRBV7-2 and J usage is TRBJ1-6; D possibly corresponds to TRBD1 (5 bases). The germline V gene has CDR1 SGHTA and CDR2 FQGNSA. Trimming left V 7 bases short and J 16 bases short, with 20 bases between. The CDR3 contains 13 residues. The CDR3 spells CASIDSLGLTLHF. The CDR3, as DNA: TGTGCCAGCATCGACAGCTTGGGACTGACTCTCCACTTT.

The J gene is TRBJ2-7, the V gene TRBV18; 11 bases are shared with TRBD1. The CDR3 is 13 amino acids. CDR1 is KGHSH and CDR2 is LQKENI in the germline V gene. With 5 bases clipped from V and 6 bases from J, the junction kept 3 bases outside the gene matches. The CDR3 coding sequence is TGTGCCAGCTCATCGGACAGGGGGCTCGAGCAGTACTTC. Translated, it gives CASSSDRGLEQYF. The variable domain in full, completed from reference TRBV18 and TRBJ2-7, reads NAGVMQNPRHLVRRRGQEARLRCSPMKGHSHVYWYRQLPEEGLKFMVYLQKENIIDESGMPKERFSAEFPKEGPSILRIQQVVRGDSAAYFCASSSDRGLEQYFGPGTRLTVT.

The chain combines TRBV7-8 with TRBJ1-1; 11 bases line up with TRBD1. Germline CDR1 is SGHVS and CDR2 is FQNEAQ. V lost 1 base, J lost 4 bases, and 8 bases stayed unmatched. This CDR3 is built from 17 residues. The CDR3 loop reads CASSLVVSGTGGTEAFF. CDR3 nucleotide sequence: TGTGCCAGCAGCTTAGTAGTCAGTGGGACAGGGGGCACTGAAGCTTTCTTT.

The genes are TRBV6-6 and TRBJ2-2, with 8 positions matching TRBD1. Germline V gene lookup returns CDR1 MNHNY and CDR2 SVGAGI (reference sequence). CDR3 length: 16 residues. The J segment lost 3 bases and the V segment lost 6 bases, leaving 9 bases of the junction unmatched. The CDR3 bases are TGTGCCAGCAGCCCCACAGGGGGAACCTACACCGGGGAGCTGTTTTTT. The encoded protein is CASSPTGGTYTGELFF.

V and J are TRBV7-3 and TRBJ2-2; the match to TRBD1 covers 9 bases. The CDR3 totals 14 residues. The junction had 0 bases not matched to a gene; V was cut back by 4 bases and J by 3 bases. Germline V CDR1 and CDR2: SGHTA, FQGTGA. The CDR3 region has the DNA TGTGCCAGCAGCTGGGACAGGGACACCGGGGAGCTGTTTTTT. Translation: CASSWDRDTGELFF.

The gene calls are TRBV7-2 and TRBJ2-3; TRBD2 matches 8 bases. CDR3 size: 18 residues. CDR1 is SGHTA and CDR2 is FQGNSA in the germline V gene. The V gene end was trimmed by 5 bases and the J gene end by 3 bases; junction bases not matched to a gene: 16. CDR3 DNA: TGTGCCAGCAGCCAGGGGCTCCCGGGACTAGGGGAAACAGATACGCAGTATTTT. Translating gives CASSQGLPGLGETDTQYF.

The J gene is TRBJ1-2, the V gene TRBV5-8; 9 bases agree with TRBD1. The V and J ends lost 3 bases and 5 bases, in that order; junction bases with no gene match: 8. The CDR3 sequence is 15 residues long. Germline CDR1 and CDR2: SGHTS and YDEGEE. The CDR3 coding sequence is TGTGCCAGCAGCTCAGGACAGGGGAAGCGGTATGGCTACACCTTC. Translated: CASSSGQGKRYGYTF.

The rearrangement joins TRBV6-5 to TRBJ2-1; 8 bases agree with TRBD2. The CDR3 is made up of 13 amino acids. Germline assignment: CDR1 MNHEY and CDR2 SVGAGI. V lost 6 bases to trimming and J lost 9 bases; unmatched junction nucleotides: 7. The CDR3 nucleotides are TGTGCCAGCAGCCAGGGACTAGTCCTTGAGCAGTTCTTC. Its protein is CASSQGLVLEQFF.

This chain links TRBV7-9 with TRBJ2-3; 9 bases are shared with TRBD2. Germline V gene sequence: CDR1 SEHNR, CDR2 FQNEAQ (reference sequence). This CDR3 region has 18 residues. V lost 1 base and J lost 0; bases outside the gene matches: 8. DNA of the CDR3: TGTGCCAGCAGCTTAGGGGGACTAGCCGTGCCTAGCACAGATACGCAGTATTTT. This sequence encodes CASSLGGLAVPSTDTQYF. Full variable domain (outside the CDR3, taken from reference TRBV7-9 and TRBJ2-3): DTGVSQNPRHKITKRGQNVTFRCDPISEHNRLYWYRQTLGQGPEFLTYFQNEAQLEKSRLLSDRFSAERPKGSFSTLEIQRTEQGDSAMYLCASSLGGLAVPSTDTQYFGPGTRLTVL.

The chain couples TRBV5-5 to TRBJ2-1; maybe TRBD2 (5 bases). Trimming took 3 bases from V and 0 from J, leaving 10 bases between them. Looked up from germline, CDR1 is SGHKS and CDR2 is YYEKEE (reference sequence). The CDR3 loop spans 15 amino acids. For the CDR3, the DNA is TGTGCCAGCAGCTCGACCCGGGACTCCTACAATGAGCAGTTCTTC. Protein: CASSSTRDSYNEQFF.

The CDR3 coding sequence is TGTGCCAGCAGTGATGGGCACCGCGCCTATGGCTACACCTTC. Its protein is CASSDGHRAYGYTF. V gene TRBV2 combines with J gene TRBJ1-2; D uncertain. Trimming stripped 3 bases from V and 4 bases from J, with 12 bases between. Germline V gene lookup returns CDR1 SNHLY and CDR2 FYNNEI. This CDR3 is built from 14 residues. The full variable domain, in which reference TRBV2 and TRBJ1-2 provide the parts outside the CDR3, is EPEVTQTPSHQVTQMGQEVILRCVPISNHLYFYWYRQILGQKVEFLVSFYNNEISEKSEIFDDQFSVERPDGSNFTLKIRSTKLEDSAMYFCASSDGHRAYGYTFGSGTRLTVV.

This chain connects TRBV5-6 to TRBJ2-1; D is possibly TRBD1 (6 bases). This CDR3 is built from 18 residues. The V end lost 0 bases, the J end lost 0 bases, and 16 bases lay between the germline ends. Germline CDR1 and CDR2: SGHDT and YYEEEE. CDR3 loop: CASSLAFREGGSYNEQFF. DNA for the CDR3: TGTGCCAGCAGCTTGGCCTTCCGGGAAGGGGGCTCCTACAATGAGCAGTTCTTC.

The rearrangement uses TRBV6-1 and TRBJ2-1; D remains unclear. The CDR3 totals 13 residues. The V and J ends lost 6 bases and 4 bases respectively, with 10 bases between them. Germline V lookup: CDR1 MNHNS, CDR2 SASEGT. This CDR3 is CASSSSVYNEQFF. The CDR3 nucleotides read TGTGCCAGCAGCTCGTCTGTGTACAATGAGCAGTTCTTC.

The chain couples TRBV5-6 to TRBJ2-6; 9 bases align to TRBD1. The CDR3 contains 17 residues. V was clipped by 3 bases and J by 4 bases; unmatched bases: 8. CDR1 is SGHDT, CDR2 YYEEEE, per germline. The chain's CDR3 is CASSWGQGPSGANVLTF. The CDR3 DNA is TGTGCCAGCAGCTGGGGACAGGGTCCTTCCGGGGCCAACGTCCTGACTTTC.

The chain joins TRBV19 to TRBJ2-1; TRBD2 matches at 15 bases. Germline V gene sequence: CDR1 LNHDA, CDR2 SQIVND (reference sequence). The CDR3 is 17 residues long. V lost 1 base to trimming and J lost 6 bases; unmatched junction nucleotides: 4. The CDR3 loop is CASSIGTSGGDRNEQFF. The CDR3 DNA is TGTGCCAGTAGTATAGGGACTAGCGGGGGGGATCGCAATGAGCAGTTCTTC.

This chain uses TRBV7-6 with TRBJ2-3; TRBD2 matches at 8 bases. Germline assignment: CDR1 SGHVS and CDR2 FNYEAQ. V trimming: 5 bases; J trimming: 0 bases; junction bases outside the gene matches: 7. The CDR3 runs to 16 residues. The CDR3 DNA is TGTGCCAGCAGCCCCCAGGGACTAGGGAGCACAGATACGCAGTATTTT. It encodes CASSPQGLGSTDTQYF. Using reference TRBV7-6 and TRBJ2-3 for the parts outside the CDR3, the full variable domain is GAGVSQSPRYKVTKRGQDVALRCDPISGHVSLYWYRQALGQGPEFLTYFNYEAQQDKSGLPNDRFSAERPEGSISTLTIQRTEQRDSAMYRCASSPQGLGSTDTQYFGPGTRLTVL.